This TCR beta chain was recovered during a study of T-cell memory formation after mild COVID-19. Germline V gene lookup returns CDR1 ENHRY and CDR2 SYGVKD. The CDR3 length is 13 residues. The trim removed 7 bases at V and 6 bases at J, leaving 7 bases unmatched. TCRdb fed the 5' RACE reads into MiXCR, producing one record per CDR3 protein. The sample holds about 470,000 distinct CDR3 sequences, 15% to 20% seen once. The chain is built from TRBV10-3 and TRBJ2-7, with 9 bases lining up with TRBD1. This clonotype was sampled from an adult woman who had mild COVID-19 (a few samples of this study predate the infection). Cell type and time point are not known. The sample was PBMCs or a T cell subset sorted from them (not recorded which). Written as DNA, the CDR3 is TGTGCCATCACCCCGACAGGGGGGATCGAGCAGTACTTC. Its translation: CAITPTGGIEQYF.